This entry lists 5 T cell receptor beta chains sequenced from one sample in a study of shared clonotypes between healthy human individuals. Using immunoSEQ multiplex PCR, the repertoire was profiled, and TCRdb retains in-frame clones only, with some absent. The profile shows 550,000 to 850,000 clones, under 80% of them singletons. The specimen was memory CD4+ T cells sorted from blood. The subset: CD45RA-negative fraction. The receptors were sampled from a young woman in good health.

This chain links TRBV5-1 with TRBJ2-2; the match to TRBD1 covers 10 bases. Germline V gene lookup returns CDR1 SGHRS and CDR2 YFSETQ. The CDR3 is made up of 14 amino acids. J was trimmed by 5 bases and V by 4 bases; bases with no gene match: 2. The CDR3 DNA is TGCGCCAGCAGCCCGGGACAGGGGACCGGGGAGCTGTTTTTT. This translates into CASSPGQGTGELFF.

The CDR3 protein is CASSPEEAKTRLFF. The CDR3, as DNA: TGTGCCAGTAGTCCAGAAGAGGCCAAAACCCGTCTGTTTTTT. V is TRBV19 and J is TRBJ1-4, with D unresolved. The CDR3 has 14 amino acids. Deletions cut 5 bases from V and 14 bases from J, with 21 bases between. The germline CDR1 and CDR2 sequences are LNHDA and SQIVND (reference sequence). The full variable domain, its missing parts supplied by reference TRBV19 and TRBJ1-4, is DGGITQSPKYLFRKEGQNVTLSCEQNLNHDAMYWYRQDPGQGLRLIYYSQIVNDFQKGDIAEGYSVSREKKESFPLTVTSAQKNPTAFYLCASSPEEAKTRLFFGSGTQLSVL.

There are a few counts of this clone. The chain joins TRBV25-1 to TRBJ1-2, with 10 bases aligning to TRBD1. Germline V lookup: CDR1 MGHDK, CDR2 SYGVNS. V lost 5 bases, J lost 7 bases, and 7 bases stayed unmatched. There are 14 residues in the CDR3. CDR3 residues: CASSNRQGAGGYTF. CDR3 DNA sequence: TGTGCCAGCAGTAACCGACAGGGGGCGGGTGGCTACACCTTC.

Only a few counts were recorded for this clone. This chain joins TRBV19 and TRBJ1-1, with 11 positions matching TRBD1. Germline CDR1 and CDR2: LNHDA and SQIVND (reference sequence). J was trimmed by 4 bases and V by 10 bases; bases with no gene match: 17. CDR3 length: 17 amino acids. The CDR3 DNA follows: TGTGCCACCAGACCGGGGACAGGGGGAAGGTTGGCCACTGAAGCTTTCTTT. Amino acids: CATRPGTGGRLATEAFF.

The chain joins TRBV4-1 to TRBJ2-5, with D possibly being TRBD2 (6 bases). The ends were cut back, 1 base at V and 4 bases at J, with 22 bases in the middle. This CDR3 is 18 amino acids long. The germline V gene has CDR1 MGHRA and CDR2 YSYEKL. Written as DNA, the CDR3 is TGCGCCAGCAGCCAAGTAGAGGCGGGGACCTCCTTGGGAGAGACCCAGTACTTC. It yields the protein CASSQVEAGTSLGETQYF.